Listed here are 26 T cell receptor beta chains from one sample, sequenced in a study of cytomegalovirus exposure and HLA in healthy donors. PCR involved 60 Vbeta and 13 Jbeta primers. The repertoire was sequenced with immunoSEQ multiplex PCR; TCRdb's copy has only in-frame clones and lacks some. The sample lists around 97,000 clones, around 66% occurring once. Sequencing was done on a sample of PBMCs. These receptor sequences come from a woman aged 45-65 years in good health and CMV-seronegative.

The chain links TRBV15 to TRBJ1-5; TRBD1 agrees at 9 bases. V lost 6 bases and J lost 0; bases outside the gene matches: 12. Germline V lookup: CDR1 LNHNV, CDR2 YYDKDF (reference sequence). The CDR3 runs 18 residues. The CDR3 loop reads CATSPGQGGSYSNQPQHF. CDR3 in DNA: TGTGCCACCAGTCCGGGACAGGGAGGGTCATATAGCAATCAGCCCCAGCATTTT.

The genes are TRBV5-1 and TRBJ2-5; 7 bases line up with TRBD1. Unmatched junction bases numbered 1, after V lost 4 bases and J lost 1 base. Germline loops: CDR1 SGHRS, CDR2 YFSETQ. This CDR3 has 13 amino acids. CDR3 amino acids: CASSRDSQETQYF. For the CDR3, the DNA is TGCGCCAGCAGCAGGGACAGCCAAGAGACCCAGTACTTC.

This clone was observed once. CDR3 amino acids: CASSETGQGGQETQYF. DNA for the CDR3: TGTGCCAGCAGTGAAACCGGACAGGGCGGACAAGAGACCCAGTACTTC. The chain links TRBV6-4 to TRBJ2-5, with 8 bases matching TRBD1. Trimming at V came to 3 bases and at J to 2 bases, leaving 8 bases not matched to a gene. The CDR3 length is 16 residues. Germline CDR1 is MRHNA and CDR2 is SNTAGT.

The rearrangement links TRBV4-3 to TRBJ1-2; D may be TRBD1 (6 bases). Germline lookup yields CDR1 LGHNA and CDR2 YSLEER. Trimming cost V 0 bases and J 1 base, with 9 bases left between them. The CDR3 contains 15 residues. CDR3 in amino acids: CASSQDGGFNYGYTF. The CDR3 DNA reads TGCGCCAGCAGCCAAGATGGGGGCTTTAACTATGGCTACACCTTC.

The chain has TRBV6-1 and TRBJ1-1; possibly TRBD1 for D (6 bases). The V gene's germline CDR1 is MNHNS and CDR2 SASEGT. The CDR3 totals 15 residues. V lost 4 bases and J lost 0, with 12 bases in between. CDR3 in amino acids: CASSASDSLNTEAFF. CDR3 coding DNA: TGTGCCAGCAGTGCTTCGGACAGTTTGAACACTGAAGCTTTCTTT.

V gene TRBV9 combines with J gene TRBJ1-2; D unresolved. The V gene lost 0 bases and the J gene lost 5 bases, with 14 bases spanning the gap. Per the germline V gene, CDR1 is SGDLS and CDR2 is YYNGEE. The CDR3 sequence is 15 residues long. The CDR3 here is CASSVEARLSYGYTF. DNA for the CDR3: TGTGCCAGCAGCGTAGAGGCCAGGCTATCATATGGCTACACCTTC.

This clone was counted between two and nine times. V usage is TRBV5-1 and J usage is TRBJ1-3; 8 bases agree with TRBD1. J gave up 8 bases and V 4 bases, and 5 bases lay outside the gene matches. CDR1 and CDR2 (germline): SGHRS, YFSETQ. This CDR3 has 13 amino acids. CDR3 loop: CASSQDRVDTIYF. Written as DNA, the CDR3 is TGCGCCAGCAGCCAGGACAGGGTTGACACCATATATTTT.

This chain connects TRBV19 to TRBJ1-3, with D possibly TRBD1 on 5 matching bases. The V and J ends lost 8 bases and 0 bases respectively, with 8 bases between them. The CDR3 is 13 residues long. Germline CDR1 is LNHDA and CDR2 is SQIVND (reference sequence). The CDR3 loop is CASRGTSGNTIYF. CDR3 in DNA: TGTGCCAGTCGGGGGACCTCTGGAAACACCATATATTTT.

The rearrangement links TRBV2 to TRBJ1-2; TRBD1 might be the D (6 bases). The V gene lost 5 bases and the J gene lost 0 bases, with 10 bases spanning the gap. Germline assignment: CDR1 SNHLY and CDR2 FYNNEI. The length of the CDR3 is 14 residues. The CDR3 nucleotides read TGTGCCAGCAGTCTGTCAGGGGCTAACTATGGCTACACCTTC. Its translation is CASSLSGANYGYTF.

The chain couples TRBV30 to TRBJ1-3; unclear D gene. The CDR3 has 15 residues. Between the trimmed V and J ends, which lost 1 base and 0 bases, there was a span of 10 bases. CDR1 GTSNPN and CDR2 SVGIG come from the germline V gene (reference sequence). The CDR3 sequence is CAWSARVSSGNTIYF. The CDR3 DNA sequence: TGTGCCTGGAGTGCGCGGGTGAGCTCTGGAAACACCATATATTTT.

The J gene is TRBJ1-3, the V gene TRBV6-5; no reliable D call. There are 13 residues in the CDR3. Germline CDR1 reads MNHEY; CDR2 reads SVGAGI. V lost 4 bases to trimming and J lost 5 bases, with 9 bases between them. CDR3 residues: CASSSRNRNTIYF. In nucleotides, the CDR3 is TGTGCCAGCAGTTCCCGAAACAGAAACACCATATATTTT.

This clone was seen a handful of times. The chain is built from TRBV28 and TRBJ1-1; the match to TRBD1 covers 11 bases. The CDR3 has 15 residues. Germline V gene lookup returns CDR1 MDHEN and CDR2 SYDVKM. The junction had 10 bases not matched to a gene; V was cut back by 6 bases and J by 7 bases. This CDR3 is CASRGTGGPPGEAFF. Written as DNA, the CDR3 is TGTGCCAGCAGAGGGACAGGGGGACCTCCCGGTGAAGCTTTCTTT.

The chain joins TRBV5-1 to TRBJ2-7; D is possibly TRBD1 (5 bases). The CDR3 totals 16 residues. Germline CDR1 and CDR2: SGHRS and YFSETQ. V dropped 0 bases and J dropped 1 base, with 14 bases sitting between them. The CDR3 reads CASSLAPTANSYEQYF. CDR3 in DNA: TGCGCCAGCAGCTTGGCGCCGACAGCTAATTCCTACGAGCAGTACTTC.

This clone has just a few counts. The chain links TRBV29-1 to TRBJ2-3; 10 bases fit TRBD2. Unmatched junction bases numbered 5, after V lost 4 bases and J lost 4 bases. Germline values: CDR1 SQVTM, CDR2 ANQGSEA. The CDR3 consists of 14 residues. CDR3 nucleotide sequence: TGCAGCGTTGTTTTAGCGGGGGGATCAGATACGCAGTATTTT. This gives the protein CSVVLAGGSDTQYF.

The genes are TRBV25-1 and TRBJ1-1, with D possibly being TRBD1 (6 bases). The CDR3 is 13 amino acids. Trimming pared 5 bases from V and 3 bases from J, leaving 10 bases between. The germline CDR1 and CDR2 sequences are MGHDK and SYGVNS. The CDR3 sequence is CASSLYRDTEAFF. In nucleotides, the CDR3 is TGTGCCAGCAGTCTCTACAGGGACACTGAAGCTTTCTTT.

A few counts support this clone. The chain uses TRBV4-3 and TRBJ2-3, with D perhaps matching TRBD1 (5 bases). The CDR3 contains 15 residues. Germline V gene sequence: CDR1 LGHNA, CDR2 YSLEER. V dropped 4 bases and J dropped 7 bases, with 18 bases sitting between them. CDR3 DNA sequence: TGCGCCAGCAGCCTACTAACCCTGACAGAGAATACGCAGTATTTT. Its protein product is CASSLLTLTENTQYF.

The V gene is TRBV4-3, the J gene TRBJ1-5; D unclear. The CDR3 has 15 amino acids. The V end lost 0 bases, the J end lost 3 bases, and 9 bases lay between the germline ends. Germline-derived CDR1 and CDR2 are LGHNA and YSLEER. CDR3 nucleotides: TGCGCCAGCAGCCAAGATCGGGGTAACAATCAGCCCCAGCATTTT. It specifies CASSQDRGNNQPQHF.

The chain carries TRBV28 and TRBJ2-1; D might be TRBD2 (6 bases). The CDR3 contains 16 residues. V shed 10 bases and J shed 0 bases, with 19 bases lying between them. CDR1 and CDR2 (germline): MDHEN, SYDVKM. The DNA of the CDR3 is TGTGCCACCGACTTTAGCGGACCCTCCTCCTACAATGAGCAGTTCTTC. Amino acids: CATDFSGPSSYNEQFF.

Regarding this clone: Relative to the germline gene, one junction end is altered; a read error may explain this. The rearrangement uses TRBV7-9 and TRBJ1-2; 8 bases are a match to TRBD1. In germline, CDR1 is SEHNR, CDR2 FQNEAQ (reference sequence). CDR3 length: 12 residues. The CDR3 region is CSSSSGQGGYTF. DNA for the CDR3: TGTTCCAGCAGCTCAGGACAGGGTGGCTACACCTTC. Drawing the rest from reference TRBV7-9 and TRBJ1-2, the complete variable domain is DTGVSQNPRHKITKRGQNVTFRCDPISEHNRLYWYRQTLGQGPEFLTYFQNEAQLEKSRLLSDRFSAERPKGSFSTLEIQRTEQGDSAMYLCSSSSGQGGYTFGSGTRLTVV.

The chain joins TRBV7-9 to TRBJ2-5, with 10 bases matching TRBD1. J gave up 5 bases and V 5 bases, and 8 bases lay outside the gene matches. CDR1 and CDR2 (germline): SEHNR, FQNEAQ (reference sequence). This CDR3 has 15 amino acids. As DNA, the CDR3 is TGTGCCAGCAGCGTGGGGACAGGGGAAAAGGAGACCCAGTACTTC. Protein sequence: CASSVGTGEKETQYF.

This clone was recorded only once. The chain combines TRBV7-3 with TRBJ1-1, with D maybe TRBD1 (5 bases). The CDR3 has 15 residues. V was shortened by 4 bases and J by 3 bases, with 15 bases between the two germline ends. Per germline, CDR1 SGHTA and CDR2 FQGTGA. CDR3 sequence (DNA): TGTGCCAGCAGCTCCGAGCCGGCGGGGGACACTGAAGCTTTCTTT. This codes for CASSSEPAGDTEAFF.

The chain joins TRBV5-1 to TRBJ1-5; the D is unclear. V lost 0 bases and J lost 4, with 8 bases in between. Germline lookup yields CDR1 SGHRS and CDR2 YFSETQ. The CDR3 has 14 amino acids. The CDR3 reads CASSLGSDNQPQHF. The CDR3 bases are TGCGCCAGCAGCTTGGGCAGCGATAATCAGCCCCAGCATTTT.

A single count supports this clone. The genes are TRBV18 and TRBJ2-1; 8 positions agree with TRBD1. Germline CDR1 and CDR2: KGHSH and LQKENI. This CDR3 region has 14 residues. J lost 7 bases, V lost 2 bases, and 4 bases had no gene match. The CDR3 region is CASSPIRGRNEQFF. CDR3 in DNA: TGTGCCAGCTCACCAATCAGGGGGCGAAATGAGCAGTTCTTC.

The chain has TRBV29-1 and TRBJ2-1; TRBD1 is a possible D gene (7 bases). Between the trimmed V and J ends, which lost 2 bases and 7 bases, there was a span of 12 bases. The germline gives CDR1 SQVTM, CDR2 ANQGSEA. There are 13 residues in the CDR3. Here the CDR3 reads CSVEFRGRNEQFF. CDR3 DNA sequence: TGCAGCGTTGAATTCAGGGGGAGGAATGAGCAGTTCTTC.

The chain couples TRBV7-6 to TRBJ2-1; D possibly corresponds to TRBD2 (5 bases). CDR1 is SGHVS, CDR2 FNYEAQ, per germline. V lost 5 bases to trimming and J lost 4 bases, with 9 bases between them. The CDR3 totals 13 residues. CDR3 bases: TGTGCCAGCAGCCCGCGGGTTTACAATGAGCAGTTCTTC. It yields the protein CASSPRVYNEQFF.

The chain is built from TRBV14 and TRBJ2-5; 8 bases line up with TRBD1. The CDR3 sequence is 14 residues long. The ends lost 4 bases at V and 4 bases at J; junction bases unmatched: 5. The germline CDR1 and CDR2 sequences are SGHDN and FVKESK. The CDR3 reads CASSPLGTGETQYF. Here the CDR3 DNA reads TGTGCCAGCAGCCCACTAGGGACAGGAGAGACCCAGTACTTC. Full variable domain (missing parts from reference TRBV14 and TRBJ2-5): EAGVTQFPSHSVIEKGQTVTLRCDPISGHDNLYWYRRVMGKEIKFLLHFVKESKQDESGMPNNRFLAERTGGTYSTLKVQPAELEDSGVYFCASSPLGTGETQYFGPGTRLLVL.